The 2 T cell receptor beta chains below were found in one sample sequenced in a study of identical twins (dated by TCRdb to 2016 to 2018). The library was prepared using 5' RACE. The instrument was an Illumina HiSeq 2000. In TCRdb, the public reads were trimmed at Q25 with fastp and aligned with MiXCR, with productive beta chains retained. Every CDR3 protein is listed once, alongside the most common genes and DNA of its rows. Counted in this sample were just over 500,000 distinct CDR3 sequences; roughly a fifth of them appeared once. Of the sample, about 0.91% is held by the ten largest clones. These same records also appear under a second study, on T cells expressing NK-cell markers.

The sequencing sample was made of CD4+ T cells sorted from blood. The origin of the receptors is a woman under 30 in good health.

The DNA of the CDR3 is TGTGCCAGCAGTGTGCACCTGCGAGATACGCAGTATTTT. Its protein product is CASSVHLRDTQYF. The chain links TRBV12-3 or TRBV12-4 to TRBJ2-3; no reliable D call. This CDR3 comprises 13 residues. V was cut by 5 bases and J by 5 bases, with 11 bases left in between.

The V gene is TRBV24-1, the J gene TRBJ2-1, with 12 bases matching TRBD2. Germline CDR1 KGHDR, CDR2 SFDVKD. The CDR3 runs to 15 residues. J lost 8 bases, V lost 4 bases, and 5 bases had no gene match. The chain's CDR3 is CATSDGLAGPHEQFF. Written as DNA, the CDR3 is TGTGCCACCAGTGACGGACTAGCGGGACCTCATGAGCAGTTCTTC.